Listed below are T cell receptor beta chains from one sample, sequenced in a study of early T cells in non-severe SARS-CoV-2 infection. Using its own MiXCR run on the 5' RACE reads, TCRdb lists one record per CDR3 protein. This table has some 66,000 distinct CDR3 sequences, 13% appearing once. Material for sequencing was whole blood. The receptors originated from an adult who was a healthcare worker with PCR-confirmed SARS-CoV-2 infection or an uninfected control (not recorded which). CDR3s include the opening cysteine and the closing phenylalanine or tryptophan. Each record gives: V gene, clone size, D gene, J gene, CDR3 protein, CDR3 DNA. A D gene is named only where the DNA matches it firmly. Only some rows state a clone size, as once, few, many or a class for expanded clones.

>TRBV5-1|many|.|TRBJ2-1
CASSARRPNLLNNEQFF
TGCGCCAGCAGCGCACGCCGACCTAACCTCCTAAACAATGAGCAGTTCTTC
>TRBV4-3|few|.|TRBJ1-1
CASSQDGGITEAFF
TGCGCCAGCAGCCAAGACGGGGGTATTACTGAAGCTTTCTTT
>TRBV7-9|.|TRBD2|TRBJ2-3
CASSLGGLAGRADTQYF
TGTGCCAGCAGCTTAGGAGGGCTAGCGGGGCGTGCAGATACGCAGTATTTT
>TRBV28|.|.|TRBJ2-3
CASCTVWPQYF
TGTGCCAGCTGTACAGTATGGCCCCAGTATTTT
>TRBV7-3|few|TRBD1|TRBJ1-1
CASSFLDRVPEAFF
TGTGCCAGCAGCTTTCTGGACAGGGTCCCTGAAGCTTTCTTT
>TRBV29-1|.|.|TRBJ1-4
CSVAGKGANEKLFF
TGCAGCGTTGCTGGAAAAGGGGCTAATGAAAAACTGTTTTTT
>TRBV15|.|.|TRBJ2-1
CATSRDPESSYNEQFF
TGTGCCACCAGCAGAGACCCAGAGAGCTCCTACAATGAGCAGTTCTTC
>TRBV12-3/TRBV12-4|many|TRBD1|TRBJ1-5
CASSLTPGQGRGNQPQHF
TGTGCCAGCAGTTTAACCCCGGGACAGGGTAGAGGCAATCAGCCCCAGCATTTT
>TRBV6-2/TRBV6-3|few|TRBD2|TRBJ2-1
CASKLAGPHEQFF
TGTGCCAGCAAACTAGCGGGGCCCCATGAGCAGTTCTTC
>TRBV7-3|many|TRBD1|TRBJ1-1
CASSQGRGSTEAFF
TGTGCCAGCAGCCAAGGCAGGGGGAGCACTGAAGCTTTCTTT
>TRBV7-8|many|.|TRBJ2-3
CASSPRDLGYTQYF
TGTGCCAGCAGCCCCCGGGACTTGGGATATACGCAGTATTTT
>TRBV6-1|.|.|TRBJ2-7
CASSKFRDMQYF
TGTGCCAGCAGTAAATTTCGGGACATGCAGTACTTC
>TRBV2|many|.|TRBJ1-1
CASATGTRMNTEAFF
TGTGCCAGTGCAACAGGGACCCGCATGAACACTGAAGCTTTCTTT
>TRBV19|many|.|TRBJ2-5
CATDRGKGETQYF
TGTGCCACCGACCGGGGCAAAGGAGAGACCCAGTACTTC
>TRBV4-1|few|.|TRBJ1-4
CASSQGYGGDEKLFF
TGCGCCAGCAGCCAAGGTTACGGGGGCGACGAAAAACTGTTTTTT
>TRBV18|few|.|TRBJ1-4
CASSPASGVGEKLFF
TGTGCCAGCTCTCCTGCGTCGGGGGTCGGCGAAAAACTGTTTTTT
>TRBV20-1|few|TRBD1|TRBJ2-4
CSARGWTGGVLAKNIQYF
TGCAGTGCTAGAGGTTGGACAGGCGGTGTCCTGGCCAAAAACATTCAGTACTTC
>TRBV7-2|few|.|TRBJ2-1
CASSLDRPKQFF
TGTGCCAGCAGCTTAGACAGACCTAAGCAGTTCTTC
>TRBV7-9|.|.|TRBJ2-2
CASDRTNTGELFF
TGTGCCAGCGACAGGACGAACACCGGGGAGCTGTTTTTT
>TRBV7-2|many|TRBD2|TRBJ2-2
CASSLVTSGPGELFF
TGTGCCAGCAGCTTAGTGACTAGCGGGCCCGGGGAGCTGTTTTTT